These T cell receptor beta chains were read from a single sample in a study of T cell changes during pregnancy in multiple sclerosis. Profiling relied on immunoSEQ multiplex PCR, and the TCRdb table lists in-frame clones only, not all of them. There are 75,000 to 95,000 clones in the sample; 85% to 95% occur only once, and about 2% lies in the top ten. Sequenced material: peripheral blood, taken after pregnancy. Every receptor here comes from a female donor with multiple sclerosis, enrolled in a pregnancy study. Both conserved end residues are part of each CDR3. The D gene is left open where the match is weak. Some rows mark clone size as missing; the rest say once, few, many or name a class of expanded clone.

v_call	j_call	clone_size	d_call	cdr3_aa	cdr3_nt
TRBV19	TRBJ1-2	.	.	CASSTQGRGYTF	TGTGCCAGTAGTACCCAGGGCCGGGGCTACACCTTC
TRBV7-2	TRBJ1-4	.	TRBD1	CASSHRSGTGGEKLFF	TGTGCCAGCAGCCACAGATCCGGGACAGGCGGTGAAAAACTGTTTTTT
TRBV5-1	TRBJ2-3	.	.	CATKVPGTDTQYF	TGCGCCACTAAGGTCCCAGGGACAGATACGCAGTATTTT
TRBV7-2	TRBJ2-1	.	TRBD1	CASSPGTGRGNEQFF	TGTGCCAGCAGCCCCGGGACAGGGCGAGGCAATGAGCAGTTCTTC
TRBV5-1	TRBJ2-1	.	TRBD2	CASSGSGGAGEQFF	TGCGCCAGCAGCGGCAGCGGGGGGGCGGGTGAGCAGTTCTTC
TRBV11-2	TRBJ2-3	.	.	CASSSSLTNTDTQYF	TGTGCCAGCAGCTCCTCACTCACTAACACAGATACGCAGTATTTT
TRBV7-6	TRBJ1-2	.	TRBD1	CASSFPGQEYLNYGYTF	TGTGCCAGCAGCTTTCCGGGACAGGAATACCTTAACTATGGCTACACCTTC
TRBV6-1	TRBJ1-4	.	TRBD1	CASTRDSEEKLFF	TGTGCCAGCACTAGGGACAGTGAAGAAAAACTGTTTTTT
TRBV9	TRBJ1-3	.	.	CASSPGNSGNTIYF	TGTGCCAGCAGCCCAGGGAACTCTGGAAACACCATATATTTT
TRBV11-3	TRBJ2-7	.	.	CASSRGPFGAYEQYF	TGTGCCAGCAGCCGAGGTCCTTTTGGCGCGTACGAGCAGTACTTC
TRBV6-1	TRBJ1-2	.	.	CASSEARGIYGYTF	TGTGCCAGCAGTGAAGCTAGGGGTATCTATGGCTACACCTTC
TRBV2	TRBJ1-3	.	TRBD1	CASSDPDRHFSGNTIYF	TGTGCCAGCAGTGACCCGGACAGGCACTTCTCTGGAAACACCATATATTTT
TRBV4-2	TRBJ2-7	.	.	CASSQNPLYRGRRGQTYEQYF	TGTGCCAGCAGCCAGAACCCGTTATATAGAGGTCGGCGGGGCCAAACCTACGAGCAGTACTTC
TRBV6-1	TRBJ1-5	.	.	CASSEVRGNQPQHF	TGTGCCAGCAGTGAAGTCAGGGGCAATCAGCCCCAGCATTTT
TRBV30	TRBJ1-2	.	.	CAWSVGQGGYTF	TGTGCCTGGAGTGTAGGGCAGGGTGGCTACACCTTC
TRBV4-2	TRBJ2-1	.	TRBD1	CASSQVGQGSEQFF	TGTGCCAGCAGCCAAGTAGGACAGGGGAGTGAGCAGTTCTTC
TRBV10-3	TRBJ2-3	.	TRBD2	CAISEPQGGTSETFTDTQYF	TGTGCCATCAGTGAGCCCCAGGGCGGGACTAGCGAGACCTTCACAGATACGCAGTATTTT
TRBV9	TRBJ2-5	.	TRBD2	CASSLGLAGGGQETQYF	TGTGCCAGCAGTCTCGGACTAGCGGGAGGGGGGCAAGAGACCCAGTACTTC
TRBV7-8	TRBJ2-3	once	.	CASSFPRVGGGNHNEDTQYF	TGTGCCAGCAGCTTCCCCCGGGTTGGCGGGGGCAACCATAATGAAGATACGCAGTATTTT
TRBV7-2	TRBJ2-1	.	.	CASSFRGISYNEQFF	TGTGCCAGCAGCTTCCGCGGGATCTCCTACAATGAGCAGTTCTTC
TRBV6-5	TRBJ1-2	.	.	CASRSSGSPYGYTF	TGTGCCAGCAGATCCTCCGGGTCCCCCTATGGCTACACCTTC
TRBV14	TRBJ2-3	.	.	CASSPPMTDTQYF	TGTGCCAGCAGCCCACCTATGACAGATACGCAGTATTTT
TRBV4-1	TRBJ2-3	.	.	CASSPMGGATDTQYF	TGCGCCAGCAGCCCGATGGGGGGTGCTACAGATACGCAGTATTTT
TRBV7-2	TRBJ1-2	.	.	CASSPRTGANYGYTF	TGTGCCAGCAGCCCGCGCACGGGAGCTAACTATGGCTACACCTTC
TRBV2	TRBJ2-7	.	TRBD1	CASSTPRQGLTEYEQYF	TGTGCCAGCAGTACACCGAGACAGGGATTGACGGAATACGAGCAGTACTTC
TRBV30	TRBJ1-2	.	TRBD1	CAWSVQGAGGYTF	TGTGCCTGGAGTGTGCAGGGGGCGGGTGGCTACACCTTC
TRBV5-4	TRBJ1-2	.	.	CASSHIQYLVDGYTF	TGTGCCAGCAGCCACATACAGTACTTGGTTGATGGCTACACCTTC
TRBV25-1	TRBJ2-7	.	.	CASENYEQYF	TGTGCCAGCGAGAACTACGAGCAGTACTTC
TRBV5-1	TRBJ1-1	once	TRBD1	CASSLRGAGGNRGLNTEAFF	TGCGCCAGCAGCTTGAGGGGGGCCGGGGGAAACAGGGGGCTTAACACTGAAGCTTTCTTT
TRBV28	TRBJ2-7	few	.	CASSSPFQVNPYEQYF	TGTGCCAGCAGTTCCCCATTCCAGGTTAATCCCTACGAGCAGTACTTC
TRBV5-8	TRBJ2-2	.	TRBD1	CASSLIPGTVMLELFF	TGTGCCAGCAGCTTAATCCCCGGGACAGTTATGTTAGAGCTGTTTTTT
TRBV30	TRBJ1-6	.	.	CAWRGGSSYNSPLHF	TGTGCCTGGAGAGGCGGGAGCTCCTATAATTCACCCCTCCACTTT
TRBV2	TRBJ1-2	.	.	CASNRELNYGYTF	TGTGCCAGCAACAGGGAACTTAACTATGGCTACACCTTC
TRBV7-2	TRBJ2-7	once	TRBD2	CASSLTSGDVYEQYF	TGTGCCAGCAGCTTAACTAGCGGGGACGTGTACGAGCAGTACTTC
TRBV7-9	TRBJ2-3	.	TRBD2	CASSYLQRGLNPTDTQYF	TGTGCCAGCAGCTACCTACAGCGGGGGCTGAATCCCACAGATACGCAGTATTTT
TRBV6-5	TRBJ2-7	.	.	CASSYTLRFEQYF	TGTGCCAGCAGTTACACACTACGTTTTGAGCAGTACTTC